This T cell receptor (beta chain) was captured by sequencing in a study of T cells in Graves' hyperthyroidism and ophthalmopathy. TCR beta CDR3 sequences were amplified from RNA transcripts. TCR CDR3 regions were first amplified by RT-PCR with HTBI primers. TCRdb called the multiplex PCR reads again in MiXCR, with one record for every CDR3 protein. The sample has about 840,000 distinct CDR3 sequences, roughly 37% seen once; the top ten hold more than 7%. Overall study findings and caveats: Ophthalmopathy stood apart from stable hyperthyroidism in a 13 V-J model. Most thyroid-expanded clonotypes above 0.001 were also found in blood. Ophthalmopathy got predicted by the model a median about six months before its onset.

The hyperthyroidism patients had all been newly diagnosed, and their disease duration was under 2 months. Their ages ranged from 18 to 65 years. V shed 4 bases and J shed 3 bases, with 11 bases lying between them. Germline CDR1 ENHRY, CDR2 SYGVKD. This CDR3 has 14 amino acids. Notes on this clonotype: The antigen remains unidentified.

Sequencing input: blood. The chain couples TRBV10-3 to TRBJ2-3; D not resolved. The TCR comes from a man aged 18 to 30 with Graves' hyperthyroidism. The CDR3 loop is CAISVGTVTDTQYF. The CDR3 coding sequence is TGTGCCATCAGTGTGGGAACAGTAACAGATACGCAGTATTTT.